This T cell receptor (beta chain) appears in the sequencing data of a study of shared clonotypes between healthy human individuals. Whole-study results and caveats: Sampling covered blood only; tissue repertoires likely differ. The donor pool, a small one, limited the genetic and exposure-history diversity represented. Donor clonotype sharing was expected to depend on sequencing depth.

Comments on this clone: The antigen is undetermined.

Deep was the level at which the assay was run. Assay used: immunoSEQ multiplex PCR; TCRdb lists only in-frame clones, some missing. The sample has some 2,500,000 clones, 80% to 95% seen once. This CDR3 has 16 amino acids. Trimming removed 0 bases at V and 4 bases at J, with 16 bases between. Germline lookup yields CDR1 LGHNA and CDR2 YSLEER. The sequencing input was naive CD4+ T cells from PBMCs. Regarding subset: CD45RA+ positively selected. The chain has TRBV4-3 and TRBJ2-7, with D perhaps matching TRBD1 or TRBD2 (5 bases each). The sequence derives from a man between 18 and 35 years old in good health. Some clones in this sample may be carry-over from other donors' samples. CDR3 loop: CASSQDLTGTPYEQYF. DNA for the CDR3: TGCGCCAGCAGCCAAGATCTTACCGGGACCCCGTACGAGCAGTACTTC.